In this sample, the clone carrying this TCR beta chain turned up a few times. Its antigen is unknown. The sample belongs to a study of cytomegalovirus exposure and HLA in healthy donors. Study in general: Most donors, about 77% of more than 300 genotyped, fell in the Caucasian-associated ancestry cluster.

Trimming removed 6 bases from V and 4 bases from J, with 19 bases in between. CDR1 is SGHDT and CDR2 is YYEEEE in the germline V gene. This CDR3 contains 15 residues. PCR used 60 Vbeta primers and 13 Jbeta primers. In the original analysis: Later work found 65 million to 90 million unique TCR beta chains, with some 11 million shared. Some clones are missing from TCRdb's copy, which holds only in-frame ones; the method was immunoSEQ multiplex PCR. The V and J calls and clone size come from that table; D and trimming were worked out from the DNA. The table has 150,000 to 200,000 clones, just over 75% seen once; the top ten hold about 2.1%. Study-wide findings and caveats: In a later analysis, compared with equally common non-associated chains, HLA-associated beta chains were more expanded. An analysis that came later showed most CMV-associated TCR beta chains appearing HLA-restricted.

The specimen was PBMCs. The gene calls are TRBV5-6 and TRBJ1-2; D uncertain. This clonotype originated in a woman in her thirties in good health and CMV-seropositive. The chain's CDR3 is CASTENPVEIYGYTF. As DNA, the CDR3 is TGTGCCAGCACCGAAAACCCTGTGGAGATCTATGGCTACACCTTC. Together with reference TRBV5-6 and TRBJ1-2, the CDR3 gives the full variable domain: DAGVTQSPTHLIKTRGQQVTLRCSPKSGHDTVSWYQQALGQGPQFIFQYYEEEERQRGNFPDRFSGHQFPNYSSELNVNALLLGDSALYLCASTENPVEIYGYTFGSGTRLTVV.